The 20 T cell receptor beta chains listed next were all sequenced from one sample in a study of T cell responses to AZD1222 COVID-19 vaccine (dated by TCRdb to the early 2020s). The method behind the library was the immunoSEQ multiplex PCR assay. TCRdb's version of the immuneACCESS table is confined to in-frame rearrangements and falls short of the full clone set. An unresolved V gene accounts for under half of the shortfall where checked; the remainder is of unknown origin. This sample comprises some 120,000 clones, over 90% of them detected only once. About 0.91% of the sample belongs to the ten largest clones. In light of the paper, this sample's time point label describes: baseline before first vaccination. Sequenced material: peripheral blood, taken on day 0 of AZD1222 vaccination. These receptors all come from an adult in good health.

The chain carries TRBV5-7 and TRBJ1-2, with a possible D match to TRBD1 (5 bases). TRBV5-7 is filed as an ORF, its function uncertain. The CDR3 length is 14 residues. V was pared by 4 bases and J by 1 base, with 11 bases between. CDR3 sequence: CASSTPRGNYGYTF. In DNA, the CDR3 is TGTGCCAGCAGCACTCCTAGGGGTAACTATGGCTACACCTTC.

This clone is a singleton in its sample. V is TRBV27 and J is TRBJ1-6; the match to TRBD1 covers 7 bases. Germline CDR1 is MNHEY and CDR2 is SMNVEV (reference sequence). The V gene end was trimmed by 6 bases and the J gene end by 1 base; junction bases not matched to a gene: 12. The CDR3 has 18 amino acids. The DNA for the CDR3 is TGTGCCAGCAGGATGGGACAGAGAGGGGCATCCTATAATTCACCCCTCCACTTT. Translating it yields CASRMGQRGASYNSPLHF.

CDR3 sequence reads: CASSPQMNGEAFF. The CDR3 DNA sequence: TGTGCCAGCAGTCCCCAAATGAACGGTGAAGCTTTCTTT. The J gene is TRBJ1-1, the V gene TRBV12-3 or TRBV12-4; D is ambiguous. The CDR3 runs 13 residues. V shed 5 bases and J shed 7 bases, with 14 bases lying between them.

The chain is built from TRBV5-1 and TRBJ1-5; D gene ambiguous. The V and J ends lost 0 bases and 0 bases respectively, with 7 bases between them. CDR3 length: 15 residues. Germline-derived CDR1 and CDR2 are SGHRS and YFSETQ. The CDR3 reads CASSLAGNSNQPQHF. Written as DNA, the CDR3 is TGCGCCAGCAGCTTGGCAGGAAATAGCAATCAGCCCCAGCATTTT.

This CDR3 is CASSLASPGGAGHQETQYF. Written as DNA, the CDR3 is TGCGCCAGCAGCTTGGCTTCTCCTGGGGGGGCAGGGCACCAAGAGACCCAGTACTTC. This rearrangement joins TRBV5-1 to TRBJ2-5, with a possible D match to TRBD2 (7 bases). Trimming stripped 0 bases from V and 0 bases from J, with 21 bases between. Germline values: CDR1 SGHRS, CDR2 YFSETQ. CDR3 length equals 19 residues.

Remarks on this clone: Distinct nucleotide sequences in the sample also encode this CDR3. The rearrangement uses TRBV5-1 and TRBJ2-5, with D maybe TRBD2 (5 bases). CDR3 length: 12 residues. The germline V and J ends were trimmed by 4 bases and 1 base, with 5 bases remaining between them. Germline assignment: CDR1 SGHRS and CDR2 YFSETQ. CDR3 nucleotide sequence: TGCGCCAGCAGCCTAGCCCAAGAGACCCAGTACTTC. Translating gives CASSLAQETQYF.

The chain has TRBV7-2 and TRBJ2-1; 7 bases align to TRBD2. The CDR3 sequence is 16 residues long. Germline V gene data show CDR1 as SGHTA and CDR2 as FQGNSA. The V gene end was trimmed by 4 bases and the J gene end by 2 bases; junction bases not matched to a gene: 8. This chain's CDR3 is CASSSTRAGPYNEQFF. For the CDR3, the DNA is TGTGCCAGCAGCTCCACTCGAGCGGGGCCCTACAATGAGCAGTTCTTC.

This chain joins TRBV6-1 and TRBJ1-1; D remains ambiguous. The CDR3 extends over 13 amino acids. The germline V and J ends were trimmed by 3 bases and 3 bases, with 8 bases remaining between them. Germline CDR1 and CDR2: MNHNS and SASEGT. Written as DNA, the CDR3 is TGTGCCAGCAGTGATGCCAGTTACACTGAAGCTTTCTTT. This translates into CASSDASYTEAFF.

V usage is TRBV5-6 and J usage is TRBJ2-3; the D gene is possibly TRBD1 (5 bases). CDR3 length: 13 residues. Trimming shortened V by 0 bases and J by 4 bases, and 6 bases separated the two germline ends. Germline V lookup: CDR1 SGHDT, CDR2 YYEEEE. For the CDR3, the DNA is TGTGCCAGCAGCTTGGGGGGCTCAGATACGCAGTATTTT. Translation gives CASSLGGSDTQYF.

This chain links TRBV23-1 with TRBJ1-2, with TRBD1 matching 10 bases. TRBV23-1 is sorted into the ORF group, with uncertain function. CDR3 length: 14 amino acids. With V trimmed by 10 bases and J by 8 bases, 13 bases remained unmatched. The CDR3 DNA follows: TGCGCCAACGATTCCCGACAGGGGGCTGGGGGCTACACCTTC. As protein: CANDSRQGAGGYTF.

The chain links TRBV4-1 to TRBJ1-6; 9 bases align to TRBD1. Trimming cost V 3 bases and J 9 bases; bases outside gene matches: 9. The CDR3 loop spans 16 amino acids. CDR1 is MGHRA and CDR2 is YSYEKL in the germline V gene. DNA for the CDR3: TGCGCCAGCAGCCACCCCGGACAGGGGCAGGGTTCACCCCTCCACTTT. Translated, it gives CASSHPGQGQGSPLHF.

CDR3 amino acids: CAWSDGTGYEKLFF. The CDR3 DNA is TGTGCCTGGAGCGACGGGACGGGTTATGAAAAACTGTTTTTT. This sequence joins TRBV30 and TRBJ1-4, with a tentative D call TRBD1 (5 bases). The germline V and J ends were trimmed by 3 bases and 6 bases, with 14 bases remaining between them. This CDR3 is 14 amino acids long. The germline V gene encodes CDR1 GTSNPN and CDR2 SVGIG (reference sequence).

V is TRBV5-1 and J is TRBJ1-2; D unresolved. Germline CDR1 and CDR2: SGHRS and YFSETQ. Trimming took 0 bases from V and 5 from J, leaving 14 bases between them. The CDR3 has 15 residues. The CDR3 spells CASSLGFRNYYGYTF. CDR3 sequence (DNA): TGCGCCAGCAGCTTGGGTTTCAGGAACTATTATGGCTACACCTTC.

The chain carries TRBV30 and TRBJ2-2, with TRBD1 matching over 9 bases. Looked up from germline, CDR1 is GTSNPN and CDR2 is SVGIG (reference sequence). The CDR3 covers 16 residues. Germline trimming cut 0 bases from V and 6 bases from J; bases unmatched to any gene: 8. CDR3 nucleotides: TGTGCCTGGAGTGTAGGACAGGGGAAGAGTGCCGGGGAGCTGTTTTTT. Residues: CAWSVGQGKSAGELFF.

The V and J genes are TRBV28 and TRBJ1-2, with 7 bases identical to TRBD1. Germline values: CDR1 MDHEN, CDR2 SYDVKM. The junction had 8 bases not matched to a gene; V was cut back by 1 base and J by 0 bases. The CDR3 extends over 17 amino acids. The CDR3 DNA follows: TGTGCCAGCAGTTTATTTCGACAGGGCCTCACTAACTATGGCTACACCTTC. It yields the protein CASSLFRQGLTNYGYTF.

CDR3 nucleotides: TGTGCCAGCAGTTACGTGACAGGGGGAAACACTGAAGCTTTCTTT. Translated, it gives CASSYVTGGNTEAFF. The chain has TRBV6-5 and TRBJ1-1, with 9 positions matching TRBD1. The V gene's germline CDR1 is MNHEY and CDR2 SVGAGI. V was pared by 2 bases and J by 2 bases, with 3 bases of the junction left unmatched. This CDR3 region has 15 residues.

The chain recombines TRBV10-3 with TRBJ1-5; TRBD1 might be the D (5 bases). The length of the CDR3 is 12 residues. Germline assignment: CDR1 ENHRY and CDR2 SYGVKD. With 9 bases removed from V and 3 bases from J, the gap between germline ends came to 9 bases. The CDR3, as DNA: TGTGCCATTGGGGGGACCAATCAGCCCCAGCATTTT. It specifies CAIGGTNQPQHF.

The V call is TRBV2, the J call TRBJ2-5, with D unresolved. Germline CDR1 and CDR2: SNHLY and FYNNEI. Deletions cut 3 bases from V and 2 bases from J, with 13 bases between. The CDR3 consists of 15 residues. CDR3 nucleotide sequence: TGTGCCAGCAGTGATCCCCGACGCGAACAAGAGACCCAGTACTTC. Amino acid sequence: CASSDPRREQETQYF.

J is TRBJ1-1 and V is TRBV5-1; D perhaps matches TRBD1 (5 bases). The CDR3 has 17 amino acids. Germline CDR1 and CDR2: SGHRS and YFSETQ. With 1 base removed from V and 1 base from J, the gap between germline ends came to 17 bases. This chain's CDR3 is CASSLMPGGARNTEAFF. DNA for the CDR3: TGCGCCAGCAGCTTGATGCCGGGTGGGGCGAGGAACACTGAAGCTTTCTTT. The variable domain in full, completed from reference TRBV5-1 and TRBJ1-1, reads KAGVTQTPRYLIKTRGQQVTLSCSPISGHRSVSWYQQTPGQGLQFLFEYFSETQRNKGNFPGRFSGRQFSNSRSEMNVSTLELGDSALYLCASSLMPGGARNTEAFFGQGTRLTVV.

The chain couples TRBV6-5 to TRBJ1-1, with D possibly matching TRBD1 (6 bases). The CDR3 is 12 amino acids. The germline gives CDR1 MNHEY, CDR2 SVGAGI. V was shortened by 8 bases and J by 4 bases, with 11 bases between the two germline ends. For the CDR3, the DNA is TGTGCCAGCCACAGGGTCCGCACTGAAGCTTTCTTT. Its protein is CASHRVRTEAFF.